These 3 T cell receptor beta chains came from one sample sequenced in a study of T cells in Graves' hyperthyroidism and ophthalmopathy. RNA transcripts served as the template for amplifying TCR beta CDR3 regions. The study used the HTBI primer set for a first-round RT-PCR of the TCR CDR3. TCRdb processed the multiplex PCR reads anew with MiXCR; each CDR3 protein has one entry. The sample has around 250,000 distinct CDR3 sequences; roughly 22% are singletons. Sequenced: blood. The receptors were gathered from a woman between 40 and 55 years old with Graves' ophthalmopathy.

This clonotype was detected ten times or more. The chain combines TRBV28 with TRBJ1-5; D might be TRBD1 (6 bases). Per the germline V gene, CDR1 is MDHEN and CDR2 is SYDVKM. V was pared by 4 bases and J by 0 bases, with 10 bases between. This CDR3 is built from 15 residues. CDR3 sequence (DNA): TGTGCCAGCAGTTGGACAGTTTCTAGCAATCAGCCCCAGCATTTT. Amino acids: CASSWTVSSNQPQHF. The full variable domain, its missing parts supplied by reference TRBV28 and TRBJ1-5, is DVKVTQSSRYLVKRTGEKVFLECVQDMDHENMFWYRQDPGLGLRLIYFSYDVKMKEKGDIPEGYSVSREKKERFSLILESASTNQTSMYLCASSWTVSSNQPQHFGDGTRLSIL.

Remarks on this clonotype: Relative to the germline gene, one junction end is altered; a read error may explain this. The CDR3 DNA is TGTGCCAGCAGTTTATCCCTGAAAGGAGGCGGAACTGAAGCTTACTTT. Amino acids: CASSLSLKGGGTEAYF. The genes are TRBV27 and TRBJ1-1; no reliable D call. This CDR3 contains 16 residues. Germline V CDR1 and CDR2: MNHEY, SMNVEV (reference sequence).

This clonotype was recorded many times. This chain connects TRBV6-2 or TRBV6-3 to TRBJ2-7; D is unresolved. Germline CDR1 reads MNHEY; CDR2 reads SVGEGT. V was shortened by 7 bases and J by 0 bases, with 19 bases between the two germline ends. The CDR3 consists of 16 residues. The CDR3 DNA follows: TGTGCCAGCACCGGAGCGAGGATCACAGACTCCTACGAGCAGTACTTC. Protein sequence: CASTGARITDSYEQYF.